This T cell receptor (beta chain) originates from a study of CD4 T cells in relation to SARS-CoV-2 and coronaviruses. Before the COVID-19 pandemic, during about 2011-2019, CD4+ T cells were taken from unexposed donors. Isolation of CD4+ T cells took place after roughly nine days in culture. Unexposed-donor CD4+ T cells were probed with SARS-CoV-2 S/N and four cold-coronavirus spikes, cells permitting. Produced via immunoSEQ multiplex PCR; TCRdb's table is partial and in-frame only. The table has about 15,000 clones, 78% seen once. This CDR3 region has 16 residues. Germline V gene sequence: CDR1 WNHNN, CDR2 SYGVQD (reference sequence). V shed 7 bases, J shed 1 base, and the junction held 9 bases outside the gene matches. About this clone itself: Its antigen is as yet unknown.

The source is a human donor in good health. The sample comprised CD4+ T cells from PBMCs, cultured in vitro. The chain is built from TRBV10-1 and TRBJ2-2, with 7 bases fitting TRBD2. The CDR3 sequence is CASTRSVAGNTGELFF. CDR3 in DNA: TGCGCCAGCACCCGGTCGGTAGCGGGGAACACCGGGGAGCTGTTTTTT.